One sample yielded the 24 T cell receptor beta chains listed below, sequenced in a study of T-cell memory formation after mild COVID-19. MiXCR was run by TCRdb on the 5' RACE reads, yielding one entry per CDR3 protein. This sample carries 450,000 to 650,000 distinct CDR3 sequences, more than 15% of them seen once, and the ten largest clones take around 11%. Source material: PBMCs or a T cell subset sorted from them (not recorded which). The receptors here all came from an adult woman who had mild COVID-19 (a few samples of this study predate the infection). Cell type and time point are not known.

This chain links TRBV4-3 with TRBJ1-1; D remains ambiguous. Germline V gives CDR1 LGHNA, CDR2 YSLEER. The CDR3 runs 15 residues. The V and J ends lost 0 bases and 0 bases respectively, with 8 bases between them. CDR3: CASSQEYLMNTEAFF. The DNA of the CDR3 is TGCGCCAGCAGCCAAGAATACCTCATGAACACTGAAGCTTTCTTT.

In its sample, this clonotype was seen a few times. The V gene is TRBV7-2, the J gene TRBJ2-3; maybe TRBD2 (5 bases). The ends were cut back, 7 bases at V and 2 bases at J, with 10 bases in the middle. The CDR3 spans 13 residues. Germline V gene sequence: CDR1 SGHTA, CDR2 FQGNSA. DNA of the CDR3: TGTGCCAGCAAATCGAGGGACACAGATACGCAGTATTTT. Its protein product is CASKSRDTDTQYF.

At least ten counts were recorded for this clonotype. At one boundary the junction diverges from the germline segment, which might be a read error. This rearrangement joins TRBV5-1 to TRBJ2-7; 13 nucleotides agree with TRBD2. The CDR3 sequence is 14 residues long. Germline V gene data show CDR1 as SGHRS and CDR2 as YFSETQ. CDR3 DNA sequence: TGTGCCAGCAGCTTGACTAGCGGGGGGTACGAGCAGTACTTC. Translating it yields CASSLTSGGYEQYF. The full variable domain, rest sourced from reference TRBV5-1 and TRBJ2-7, is KAGVTQTPRYLIKTRGQQVTLSCSPISGHRSVSWYQQTPGQGLQFLFEYFSETQRNKGNFPGRFSGRQFSNSRSEMNVSTLELGDSALYLCASSLTSGGYEQYFGPGTRLTVT.

This chain uses TRBV27 with TRBJ2-1; TRBD2 aligns across 7 bases. The ends lost 7 bases at V and 9 bases at J; junction bases unmatched: 9. Germline V gene sequence: CDR1 MNHEY, CDR2 SMNVEV (reference sequence). The CDR3 has 13 amino acids. The chain's CDR3 is CASKRDAWGEQFF. DNA of the CDR3: TGTGCCAGCAAGCGGGACGCTTGGGGTGAGCAGTTCTTC.

This clonotype has just a few counts. The chain recombines TRBV6-2 or TRBV6-3 with TRBJ2-4; no reliable D call. The CDR3 extends over 15 amino acids. Deletions cut 0 bases from V and 5 bases from J, with 11 bases between. Looked up from germline, CDR1 is MNHEY and CDR2 is SVGEGT. The CDR3 loop is CASSYSAAPENIQYF. For the CDR3, the DNA is TGTGCCAGCAGTTACTCGGCAGCGCCAGAAAACATTCAGTACTTC.

The chain is built from TRBV4-3 and TRBJ2-2, with a weak D call TRBD2 (6 bases). CDR3 size: 13 residues. The germline V and J ends were trimmed by 0 bases and 7 bases, with 6 bases remaining between them. Germline assignment: CDR1 LGHNA and CDR2 YSLEER. The CDR3 nucleotides read TGCGCCAGCAGCCAAGAAGCGGGCGGGGAGCTGTTTTTT. Amino acid sequence: CASSQEAGGELFF.

The DNA for the CDR3 is TGTGCCACCAGTGACTCCGTCCAGGGACTAGCGGGCTACAATGAGCAGTTCTTC. As protein: CATSDSVQGLAGYNEQFF. The rearrangement links TRBV24-1 to TRBJ2-1; 12 bases are a match to TRBD2. This CDR3 region has 18 residues. V shed 4 bases, J shed 3 bases, and the junction held 9 bases outside the gene matches. Germline CDR1 KGHDR, CDR2 SFDVKD.

This chain joins TRBV7-3 and TRBJ2-5; D may match TRBD1 or TRBD2 (5 bases each). The CDR3 is made up of 13 amino acids. V was trimmed by 4 bases and J by 6 bases, leaving 12 bases between them. From germline, CDR1 is SGHTA and CDR2 FQGTGA. The CDR3 DNA sequence: TGTGCCAGCAGCTCGGGACCTGAAAAGACCCAGTACTTC. Translating gives CASSSGPEKTQYF. Full variable domain (rest looked up from reference TRBV7-3 and TRBJ2-5): GAGVSQTPSNKVTEKGKYVELRCDPISGHTALYWYRQSLGQGPEFLIYFQGTGAADDSGLPNDRFFAVRPEGSVSTLKIQRTERGDSAVYLCASSSGPEKTQYFGPGTRLLVL.

The genes are TRBV5-1 and TRBJ1-2, with 8 positions matching TRBD1. CDR1 and CDR2 from the germline V gene are SGHRS and YFSETQ. The CDR3 is made up of 18 amino acids. The V segment lost 2 bases and the J segment 0 bases; nucleotides outside the gene matches: 12. CDR3 residues: CASSLDPGTGRANYGYTF. The DNA of the CDR3 is TGCGCCAGCAGCTTAGACCCCGGGACAGGCCGAGCTAACTATGGCTACACCTTC.

The rearrangement joins TRBV12-3 or TRBV12-4 to TRBJ2-3, with 11 nucleotides matching TRBD2. The length of the CDR3 is 13 residues. Trimming at V came to 6 bases and at J to 9 bases, leaving 5 bases not matched to a gene. CDR3 nucleotides: TGTGCCAGCAGCCCTAGCGGGGGGCCAACGCAGTATTTT. It translates to CASSPSGGPTQYF.

This chain links TRBV20-1 with TRBJ1-2; D gene ambiguous. The germline gives CDR1 DFQATT, CDR2 SNEGSKA (reference sequence). There are 13 residues in the CDR3. V lost 8 bases and J 5 bases, leaving 18 bases between the germline ends. CDR3 DNA: TGCAGTCCCAGAGGCAGGTTGATGTATGGCTACACCTTC. Protein: CSPRGRLMYGYTF.

The V call is TRBV12-3 or TRBV12-4, the J call TRBJ2-5; D might be TRBD2 (6 bases). The V gene lost 2 bases and the J gene lost 10 bases, with 17 bases spanning the gap. The CDR3 spans 14 residues. CDR3 coding DNA: TGTGCCAGCAGTTTAAGCGGAGGGGTGGGGATCCAGTACTTC. Residues: CASSLSGGVGIQYF.

The V call is TRBV5-1, the J call TRBJ2-2, with D perhaps matching TRBD1 (6 bases). The CDR3 covers 14 residues. V lost 6 bases to trimming and J lost 3 bases, with 12 bases between them. Germline values: CDR1 SGHRS, CDR2 YFSETQ. The CDR3 DNA reads TGCGCCAGCACTCTGGACAGAGACACCGGGGAGCTGTTTTTT. Amino acid sequence: CASTLDRDTGELFF.

The chain recombines TRBV20-1 with TRBJ1-1; TRBD1 aligns across 7 bases. The CDR3 spans 13 residues. CDR1 is DFQATT, CDR2 SNEGSKA, per germline (reference sequence). Trimming cost V 5 bases and J 1 base; bases outside gene matches: 4. CDR3 DNA: TGCAGTGCTGTATGGACAGGGAACACTGAAGCTTTCTTT. Translated: CSAVWTGNTEAFF.

The chain has TRBV7-3 and TRBJ1-2; D may be TRBD1 (6 bases). The germline gives CDR1 SGHTA, CDR2 FQGTGA. Trimming removed 3 bases from V and 4 bases from J, with 15 bases in between. The CDR3 runs to 15 residues. This CDR3 reads CASSFRPGESYGYTF. The DNA of the CDR3 is TGTGCCAGCAGCTTTCGGCCAGGGGAATCCTATGGCTACACCTTC.

This clonotype was detected ten times or more. V is TRBV5-1 and J is TRBJ1-2; D gene ambiguous. Trimming cost V 5 bases and J 8 bases, with 16 bases left between them. CDR3 length equals 13 residues. The germline CDR1 and CDR2 sequences are SGHRS and YFSETQ. The CDR3 is CASSPLAEGGYTF. For the CDR3, the DNA is TGCGCCAGCAGTCCCTTGGCAGAGGGCGGCTACACCTTC.

The chain couples TRBV4-2 to TRBJ2-7; D unresolved. The V gene's germline CDR1 is LGHNA and CDR2 YNFKEQ. Trimming left V 4 bases short and J 3 bases short, with 16 bases between. This CDR3 is 15 amino acids long. The CDR3: CASSPKKHLLYEQYF. For the CDR3, the DNA is TGTGCCAGCAGCCCAAAGAAGCATCTCCTCTACGAGCAGTACTTC.

This clonotype appeared a few times. This chain joins TRBV29-1 and TRBJ1-4, with a weak D call TRBD1 (6 bases). The V gene lost 7 bases and the J gene lost 6 bases, with 15 bases spanning the gap. Looked up from germline, CDR1 is SQVTM and CDR2 is ANQGSEA. The CDR3 sequence is 13 residues long. The CDR3 coding sequence is TGCAGCGCCTTAACAGGGATAGATGAAAAACTGTTTTTT. Translation: CSALTGIDEKLFF.

This clonotype was seen more than once but under ten times. V and J are TRBV7-9 and TRBJ2-2, with TRBD1 matching over 8 bases. Germline CDR1 reads SEHNR; CDR2 reads FQNEAQ (reference sequence). With 4 bases clipped from V and 6 bases from J, the junction kept 7 bases outside the gene matches. The CDR3 has 15 amino acids. DNA of the CDR3: TGTGCCAGCAGCTCCCGGGACAGGATCCCCGGGGAGCTGTTTTTT. Encoded protein: CASSSRDRIPGELFF.

The chain has TRBV3-1 and TRBJ2-1; D unresolved. Germline assignment: CDR1 LGHDT and CDR2 YNNKEL (reference sequence). The CDR3 extends over 17 amino acids. V was trimmed by 1 base and J by 10 bases, leaving 23 bases between them. The CDR3 DNA follows: TGTGCCAGCAGCCAAGTCGCAGTCACCTCTAAGCCCAAGGAGCAGTTCTTC. Amino acids: CASSQVAVTSKPKEQFF.

This clonotype has more than one count but fewer than ten. The germline gene is not matched at one end of the junction; a read error may be the cause. The J gene is TRBJ2-3, the V gene TRBV7-2; unclear D gene. CDR3 length equals 14 residues. The V gene's germline CDR1 is SGHTA and CDR2 FQGNSA. The CDR3 is CASRLGRSTDTQYF. CDR3 in DNA: TGTGCCAGCCGCTTAGGCCGCAGCACAGATACGCAGTATTTT.

This clonotype came up many times. The V call is TRBV7-3, the J call TRBJ2-2; maybe TRBD2 (5 bases). CDR3 size: 13 residues. Trimming shortened V by 5 bases and J by 2 bases, and 6 bases separated the two germline ends. Germline V CDR1 and CDR2: SGHTA, FQGTGA. The CDR3 region is CASSRENTGELFF. Here the CDR3 DNA reads TGTGCCAGCAGCCGGGAAAACACCGGGGAGCTGTTTTTT.

The chain recombines TRBV28 with TRBJ2-1; 13 bases are shared with TRBD2. Germline lookup yields CDR1 MDHEN and CDR2 SYDVKM. Losses at the gene ends were 2 bases for V and 8 bases for J; bases not matched to a gene: 6. CDR3 length: 16 amino acids. DNA of the CDR3: TGTGCCAGCAGTTTACCAACTAGCGGGAGGGTGGATGAGCAGTTCTTC. It encodes CASSLPTSGRVDEQFF.

This clonotype was detected only a few times. The genes are TRBV18 and TRBJ2-3, with 11 positions matching TRBD1. This CDR3 is built from 16 residues. CDR1 is KGHSH, CDR2 LQKENI, per germline. The V segment lost 0 bases and the J segment 5 bases; nucleotides outside the gene matches: 4. CDR3 sequence reads: CASSPPGQGGGDTQYF. The CDR3 nucleotides read TGTGCCAGCTCACCACCGGGACAGGGGGGAGGAGATACGCAGTATTTT.